The next 28 T cell receptor beta chains were all read from a single sample in a study of T cells and Merkel cell carcinoma outcomes. Generated by immunoSEQ multiplex PCR, the TCRdb table keeps only in-frame clones and is missing some. The table lists 5,000 to 6,500 clones, 60% to 85% of them singletons. Sequenced material: tumor tissue from Merkel cell carcinoma. The receptors come from a human donor with Merkel cell carcinoma.

In this sample, this clone turned up once. The chain links TRBV5-1 to TRBJ2-5; D gene uncertain. The germline V and J ends were trimmed by 6 bases and 7 bases, with 16 bases remaining between them. This CDR3 contains 13 residues. Per germline, CDR1 SGHRS and CDR2 YFSETQ. The CDR3 sequence: CASTVRNPGTQYF. The CDR3 coding sequence is TGCGCCAGCACCGTCCGAAACCCCGGGACCCAGTACTTC.

Regarding this clone: The sample contains more than one DNA sequence encoding this CDR3. The chain couples TRBV6-5 to TRBJ1-1, with 7 positions matching TRBD1. This CDR3 has 14 residues. Trimming removed 4 bases from V and 6 bases from J; junction bases left unmatched: 8. Germline V CDR1 and CDR2: MNHEY, SVGAGI. The CDR3 loop is CASSSTGQAPEAFF. The CDR3 nucleotides read TGTGCCAGCAGTTCCACCGGACAGGCGCCTGAAGCTTTCTTT.

Worth noting for this clone: Other DNA sequences of this sample code for an identical CDR3. The chain couples TRBV5-1 to TRBJ2-7; TRBD1 matches 8 bases. V dropped 0 bases and J dropped 4; count of bases not matched to a gene: 3. The CDR3 runs 14 residues. CDR1 is SGHRS, CDR2 YFSETQ, per germline. The CDR3 coding sequence is TGCGCCAGCAGCTTGGGGAACAGGGGGTACGAGCAGTACTTC. It is translated as CASSLGNRGYEQYF.

The chain combines TRBV19 with TRBJ2-3; a weak D match, TRBD2 (6 bases). The CDR3 contains 15 residues. Per the germline V gene, CDR1 is LNHDA and CDR2 is SQIVND (reference sequence). V was trimmed by 2 bases and J by 4 bases, leaving 13 bases between them. This chain's CDR3 is CASSILAQRADTQYF. In DNA, the CDR3 is TGTGCCAGTAGTATACTAGCGCAGAGGGCAGATACGCAGTATTTT.

V gene TRBV13 combines with J gene TRBJ2-1; possible D gene TRBD2, 6 bases. The CDR3 sequence is 13 residues long. From germline, CDR1 is PRHDT and CDR2 FYEKMQ (reference sequence). Trimming took 5 bases from V and 7 from J, leaving 12 bases between them. CDR3 nucleotides: TGTGCCAGCAGCACGGGACTCCTTAATGAGCAGTTCTTC. Amino acid sequence: CASSTGLLNEQFF.

The chain uses TRBV7-8 and TRBJ2-7; D uncertain. The CDR3 totals 14 residues. The germline V gene encodes CDR1 SGHVS and CDR2 FQNEAQ. Deletions cut 1 base from V and 3 bases from J, with 10 bases between. CDR3 nucleotides: TGTGCCAGCAGCTTAGGAGGACGGTACTACGAGCAGTACTTC. This sequence encodes CASSLGGRYYEQYF.

This clone was observed a single time. The V gene is TRBV7-9, the J gene TRBJ2-3, with no clear D. Germline values: CDR1 SEHNR, CDR2 FQNEAQ (reference sequence). This CDR3 is 12 amino acids long. Trimming stripped 7 bases from V and 6 bases from J, with 11 bases between. The CDR3 DNA reads as TGTGCCAGCAACCCGAGTAGCGATACGCAGTATTTT. It is translated as CASNPSSDTQYF.

This clone was found once. V is TRBV19 and J is TRBJ2-3, with TRBD2 as a possible D gene (6 bases). CDR3 length: 13 residues. Germline lookup yields CDR1 LNHDA and CDR2 SQIVND (reference sequence). The ends were cut back, 10 bases at V and 6 bases at J, with 17 bases in the middle. For the CDR3, the DNA is TGTGCCACGGGAGAAGAGGTAATCGATACGCAGTATTTT. Protein sequence: CATGEEVIDTQYF.

This chain's CDR3 is CAAARQGMNTEAFF. DNA of the CDR3: TGTGCCGCGGCACGACAGGGGATGAACACTGAAGCTTTCTTT. The V and J genes are TRBV10-3 and TRBJ1-1; 8 bases align to TRBD1. This CDR3 has 14 residues. V shed 11 bases and J 0 bases; nucleotides not matched to a gene: 8. Germline CDR1 and CDR2: ENHRY and SYGVKD.

Only one count was recorded for this clone. This chain joins TRBV20-1 and TRBJ2-5; D gene unclear. Trimming removed 1 base at V and 5 bases at J, with 5 bases between. This CDR3 contains 11 residues. Per germline, CDR1 DFQATT and CDR2 SNEGSKA (reference sequence). CDR3: CSARVWETQYF. As DNA, the CDR3 is TGCAGTGCTAGAGTTTGGGAGACCCAGTACTTC.

This clone was detected a few times. J is TRBJ1-6 and V is TRBV6-4; TRBD1 might be the D (5 bases). Germline values: CDR1 MRHNA, CDR2 SNTAGT. Between the trimmed V and J ends, which lost 6 bases and 9 bases, there was a span of 21 bases. The CDR3 is made up of 16 amino acids. CDR3 sequence (DNA): TGTGCCAGCAGCCCAGGGAGGGTGGATTTGGGTTCACCCCTCCACTTT. Protein: CASSPGRVDLGSPLHF.

The V and J genes are TRBV18 and TRBJ2-5, with TRBD2 matching over 8 bases. Trimming took 0 bases from V and 5 from J; bases not matched to a gene: 2. The CDR3 contains 14 residues. Germline V lookup: CDR1 KGHSH, CDR2 LQKENI. The CDR3 nucleotides read TGTGCCAGCTCACCACCGACTAGCGTGGAGACCCAGTACTTC. Amino acid sequence: CASSPPTSVETQYF.

The CDR3, as DNA: TGCAGCGTTGAATCAGACTACAATGAGCAGTTCTTC. Translating it yields CSVESDYNEQFF. The V gene is TRBV29-1, the J gene TRBJ2-1; D is unclear. Germline loops: CDR1 SQVTM, CDR2 ANQGSEA. V lost 2 bases, J lost 3 bases, and 5 bases lay in between. The CDR3 runs to 12 residues.

The rearrangement uses TRBV28 and TRBJ2-6, with a tentative D call TRBD1 (5 bases). Germline V lookup: CDR1 MDHEN, CDR2 SYDVKM. The CDR3 is made up of 18 amino acids. With 7 bases removed from V and 0 bases from J, the gap between germline ends came to 19 bases. The CDR3 bases are TGTGCCAGCACCCGAACAGGCAGTGGAAGCTCTGGGGCCAACGTCCTGACTTTC. Amino acids: CASTRTGSGSSGANVLTF.

The V gene is TRBV19, the J gene TRBJ1-1, with unresolved D. V lost 1 base, J lost 2 bases, and 5 bases lay in between. The CDR3 spans 13 residues. CDR1 is LNHDA and CDR2 is SQIVND in the germline V gene (reference sequence). CDR3 amino acids: CASSIGGNTEAFF. DNA of the CDR3: TGTGCCAGTAGTATAGGAGGAAACACTGAAGCTTTCTTT.

The rearrangement uses TRBV5-1 and TRBJ2-7; tentative D call: TRBD1 (5 bases). V was pared by 2 bases and J by 0 bases, with 9 bases between. CDR1 SGHRS and CDR2 YFSETQ come from the germline V gene. The CDR3 is 14 amino acids. In DNA form, the CDR3 reads TGCGCCAGCAGCTTCGACAGACCCTCCTACGAGCAGTACTTC. The encoded protein is CASSFDRPSYEQYF.

The V gene is TRBV4-1, the J gene TRBJ2-7, with a weak D call TRBD2 (5 bases). Trimming shortened V by 0 bases and J by 2 bases, and 11 bases separated the two germline ends. Germline assignment: CDR1 MGHRA and CDR2 YSYEKL. CDR3 size: 15 residues. The CDR3 sequence: CASSQERNGAYEQYF. CDR3 coding DNA: TGCGCCAGCAGCCAAGAAAGGAACGGGGCCTACGAGCAGTACTTC.

This chain joins TRBV28 and TRBJ2-7, with D possibly matching TRBD2 (5 bases). Trimming left V 5 bases short and J 3 bases short, with 17 bases between. The CDR3 contains 15 residues. CDR1 and CDR2 (germline): MDHEN, SYDVKM. This CDR3 reads CASSHNEGIGYEQYF. CDR3 DNA sequence: TGTGCCAGCAGTCATAATGAGGGTATTGGCTACGAGCAGTACTTC.

The CDR3 DNA reads TGTGCCAGCAGTTTTCGGGACCTCAATGAGCAGTTCTTC. Protein product: CASSFRDLNEQFF. This sequence joins TRBV27 and TRBJ2-1; D is tentatively TRBD1 or TRBD2 (5 bases each). Germline assignment: CDR1 MNHEY and CDR2 SMNVEV (reference sequence). The CDR3 is 13 residues long. V dropped 3 bases and J dropped 6 bases, with 9 bases sitting between them.

This rearrangement joins TRBV5-4 to TRBJ2-6; D is undetermined. With 3 bases removed from V and 0 bases from J, the gap between germline ends came to 7 bases. Germline V lookup: CDR1 SGHNT, CDR2 YYREEE (reference sequence). CDR3 size: 15 residues. The CDR3 protein is CASSSPDSGANVLTF. Here the CDR3 DNA reads TGTGCCAGCAGCTCACCGGACTCTGGGGCCAACGTCCTGACTTTC.

J is TRBJ1-2 and V is TRBV28; TRBD1 is a possible D gene (6 bases). This CDR3 region has 14 residues. V gave up 6 bases and J gave up 4 bases, with 15 bases separating them. Germline V CDR1 and CDR2: MDHEN, SYDVKM. The CDR3, as DNA: TGTGCCAGCAGAATGGACAGCCTCTCCTATGGCTACACCTTC. Translating it yields CASRMDSLSYGYTF.

This rearrangement joins TRBV2 to TRBJ2-7; D might be TRBD2 (5 bases). V was trimmed by 5 bases and J by 3 bases, leaving 14 bases between them. CDR1 and CDR2 from the germline V gene are SNHLY and FYNNEI. CDR3 size: 14 residues. For the CDR3, the DNA is TGTGCCAGCAGTCACCCGGGAAGGAGCTACGAGCAGTACTTC. This translates into CASSHPGRSYEQYF. Full variable domain (remainder filled in from reference TRBV2 and TRBJ2-7): EPEVTQTPSHQVTQMGQEVILRCVPISNHLYFYWYRQILGQKVEFLVSFYNNEISEKSEIFDDQFSVERPDGSNFTLKIRSTKLEDSAMYFCASSHPGRSYEQYFGPGTRLTVT.

The rearrangement uses TRBV18 and TRBJ1-1; perhaps TRBD1 as D (5 bases). Trimming removed 5 bases at V and 0 bases at J, with 13 bases between. CDR3 length: 15 amino acids. The V gene's germline CDR1 is KGHSH and CDR2 LQKENI. Written as DNA, the CDR3 is TGTGCCAGCTCAATGCGAAGACAGATGAACACTGAAGCTTTCTTT. It translates to CASSMRRQMNTEAFF.

The CDR3 DNA is TGTGCCAGCAGCCCCGGGACTAGCGGACCCACCGGGGAGCTGTTTTTT. It codes for CASSPGTSGPTGELFF. This chain uses TRBV7-6 with TRBJ2-2, with 11 nucleotides matching TRBD2. Germline values: CDR1 SGHVS, CDR2 FNYEAQ. The CDR3 extends over 16 amino acids. The V and J ends lost 5 bases and 4 bases, in that order; junction bases with no gene match: 6.

V gene TRBV7-7 combines with J gene TRBJ2-1; D gene ambiguous. CDR1 SSHAT and CDR2 FNYEAQ come from the germline V gene (reference sequence). This CDR3 has 14 amino acids. Trimming removed 4 bases at V and 1 base at J, with 8 bases between. CDR3 coding DNA: TGTGCCAGCAGCTCGGGCGGTTCCTACAATGAGCAGTTCTTC. Its translation: CASSSGGSYNEQFF.

The rearrangement joins TRBV27 to TRBJ2-7; 7 bases are a match to TRBD2. V trimming: 5 bases; J trimming: 9 bases; junction bases outside the gene matches: 13. Germline CDR1 is MNHEY and CDR2 is SMNVEV (reference sequence). The CDR3 has 14 amino acids. CDR3 nucleotide sequence: TGTGCCAGCAGTCCGCCCGGCGGGAGTGGAGTGCAGTACTTC. It is translated as CASSPPGGSGVQYF.

This clone was counted once. The chain recombines TRBV28 with TRBJ1-1, with 9 nucleotides matching TRBD1. Germline V gene data show CDR1 as MDHEN and CDR2 as SYDVKM. The junction had 10 bases not matched to a gene; V was cut back by 8 bases and J by 3 bases. The CDR3 totals 15 residues. CDR3 loop: CASLQGAGADTEAFF. In DNA form, the CDR3 reads TGTGCCAGCCTACAGGGGGCAGGGGCCGACACTGAAGCTTTCTTT.

This clone came up a few times. Different DNA sequences within this sample yield the same CDR3. The chain recombines TRBV29-1 with TRBJ1-2; 8 positions agree with TRBD1. The V and J ends lost 6 bases and 6 bases, in that order; junction bases with no gene match: 9. This CDR3 comprises 13 residues. Germline V gene data show CDR1 as SQVTM and CDR2 as ANQGSEA. The CDR3 loop is CSVAGGEGDGYTF. The DNA of the CDR3 is TGCAGCGTCGCAGGGGGCGAGGGGGATGGCTACACCTTC.